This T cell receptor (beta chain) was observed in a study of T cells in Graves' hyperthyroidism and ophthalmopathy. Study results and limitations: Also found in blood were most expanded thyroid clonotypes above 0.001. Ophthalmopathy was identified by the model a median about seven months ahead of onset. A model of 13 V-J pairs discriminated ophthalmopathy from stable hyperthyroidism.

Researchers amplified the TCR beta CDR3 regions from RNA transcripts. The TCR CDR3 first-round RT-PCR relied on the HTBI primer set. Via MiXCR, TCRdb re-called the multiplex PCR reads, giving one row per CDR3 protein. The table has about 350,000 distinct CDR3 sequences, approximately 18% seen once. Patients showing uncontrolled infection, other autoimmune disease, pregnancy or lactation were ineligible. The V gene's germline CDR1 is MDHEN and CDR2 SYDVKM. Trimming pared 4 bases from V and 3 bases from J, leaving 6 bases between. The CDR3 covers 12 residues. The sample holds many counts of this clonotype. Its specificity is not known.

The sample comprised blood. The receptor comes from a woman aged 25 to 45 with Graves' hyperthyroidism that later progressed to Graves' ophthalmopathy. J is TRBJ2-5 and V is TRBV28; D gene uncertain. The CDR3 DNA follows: TGTGCCAGCAGTTCCACAGAAGAGACCCAGTACTTC. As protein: CASSSTEETQYF.